What follows are 7 T cell receptor beta chains derived from one specimen sequenced in a study of shared clonotypes between healthy human individuals (dated by TCRdb to the early 2020s). CD8 naive samples were obtained by positive selection for CCR7 among CD45RO-negative cells, yielding a CD45RA+CCR7+ population from which TemRA cells were excluded. Preparation of the library involved the immunoSEQ multiplex PCR assay. Entries here come from immuneACCESS through TCRdb and include only in-frame sequences with V and J called. Some clones fail to appear in such tables; in the studies checked, an unresolved V gene covers under half of the shortfall, and the cause of the remainder is unknown. The sample table shows about 2.2 million clones, and 90% to 95% are seen once. About 1.5% of the sample lies in the top ten. Sequenced material: naive CD8+ T cells from PBMCs. In light of the paper, this sample's cell subset or site label describes: CD45RA+CCR7+. These receptors were taken from a man between 18 and 29 years old in good health. Some clones in this sample may be carry-over from other donors' samples.

The genes are TRBV9 and TRBJ2-2; TRBD1 agrees at 7 bases. This CDR3 spans 17 amino acids. After removal of 3 bases from V and 1 base from J, the junction contained 9 bases not matched to a gene. Germline lookup yields CDR1 SGDLS and CDR2 YYNGEE. The CDR3 sequence is CASSAPKDRLNTGELFF. CDR3 DNA sequence: TGTGCCAGCAGCGCACCAAAGGACAGGCTGAACACCGGGGAGCTGTTTTTT.

This CDR3 reads CASNNGQPYEQYF. DNA of the CDR3: TGCGCCAGCAATAACGGACAGCCCTACGAGCAGTACTTC. The V call is TRBV10-2, the J call TRBJ2-7; D is possibly TRBD1 (6 bases). The CDR3 spans 13 residues. Germline CDR1 WSHSY, CDR2 SAAADI. V was cut by 7 bases and J by 2 bases, with 12 bases left in between.

J is TRBJ2-2 and V is TRBV25-1; 8 bases agree with TRBD1. Germline CDR1 reads MGHDK; CDR2 reads SYGVNS. V lost 8 bases to trimming and J lost 4 bases; unmatched junction nucleotides: 6. This CDR3 comprises 14 residues. In DNA, the CDR3 is TGTGCCAGCTCTAGGACAGGGTCCACCGGGGAGCTGTTTTTT. Its translation: CASSRTGSTGELFF.

The V gene is TRBV5-1, the J gene TRBJ2-4; D is uncertain. This CDR3 spans 15 amino acids. Trimming stripped 3 bases from V and 0 bases from J, with 10 bases between. Germline V gives CDR1 SGHRS, CDR2 YFSETQ. The DNA for the CDR3 is TGCGCCAGCAGCTCTGGAAGGGAAGCCAAAAACATTCAGTACTTC. As protein: CASSSGREAKNIQYF.

The table lists this clone with a count of one. The V gene is TRBV5-8, the J gene TRBJ1-5; possibly TRBD1 for D (5 bases). CDR3 length: 17 amino acids. Germline-derived CDR1 and CDR2 are SGHTS and YDEGEE. V lost 0 bases, J lost 0 bases, and 13 bases lay in between. CDR3 amino acids: CASSLGGPFSSNQPQHF. The CDR3 DNA reads as TGTGCCAGCAGCTTGGGGGGCCCTTTCTCTAGCAATCAGCCCCAGCATTTT.

The chain uses TRBV9 and TRBJ2-3; 7 bases fit TRBD1. This CDR3 region has 18 residues. Germline V CDR1 and CDR2: SGDLS, YYNGEE. V lost 3 bases to trimming and J lost 0 bases; unmatched junction nucleotides: 13. CDR3 in DNA: TGTGCCAGCAGCGCCGACGAATGGGCACAGGGGAGCACAGATACGCAGTATTTT. It specifies CASSADEWAQGSTDTQYF.

This clone was observed a handful of times. The rearrangement links TRBV7-2 to TRBJ1-1; the D gene is possibly TRBD1 (5 bases). V was pared by 0 bases and J by 5 bases, with 10 bases between. The CDR3 is 14 residues long. CDR1 is SGHTA, CDR2 FQGNSA, per germline. The CDR3 coding sequence is TGTGCCAGCAGCTTAGCGAGGGGCATGACTGAAGCTTTCTTT. This translates into CASSLARGMTEAFF. Using reference TRBV7-2 and TRBJ1-1 for the parts outside the CDR3, the full variable domain is GAGVSQSPSNKVTEKGKDVELRCDPISGHTALYWYRQSLGQGLEFLIYFQGNSAPDKSGLPSDRFSAERTGGSVSTLTIQRTQQEDSAVYLCASSLARGMTEAFFGQGTRLTVV.